A single TCR beta chain is shown here with its context. Profiled with immunoSEQ multiplex PCR; TCRdb holds only in-frame clones, not every one. This table has more than 45,000 clones, just over 90% appearing once. This record belongs to a study of T cell changes during pregnancy in multiple sclerosis. Per germline, CDR1 ENHRY and CDR2 SYGVKD. J was trimmed by 7 bases and V by 2 bases; bases with no gene match: 9. This CDR3 has 16 residues. The receptor comes from a female donor with multiple sclerosis, enrolled in a pregnancy study. This sample comprised CD8+ T cells from peripheral blood mononuclear cells, obtained in the second trimester of pregnancy. The V call is TRBV10-3, the J call TRBJ2-1; TRBD1 matches at 9 bases. The chain's CDR3 is CAISETGTGLLNEQFF. The CDR3 nucleotides are TGTGCCATCAGTGAGACCGGGACAGGGCTTCTGAATGAGCAGTTCTTC.